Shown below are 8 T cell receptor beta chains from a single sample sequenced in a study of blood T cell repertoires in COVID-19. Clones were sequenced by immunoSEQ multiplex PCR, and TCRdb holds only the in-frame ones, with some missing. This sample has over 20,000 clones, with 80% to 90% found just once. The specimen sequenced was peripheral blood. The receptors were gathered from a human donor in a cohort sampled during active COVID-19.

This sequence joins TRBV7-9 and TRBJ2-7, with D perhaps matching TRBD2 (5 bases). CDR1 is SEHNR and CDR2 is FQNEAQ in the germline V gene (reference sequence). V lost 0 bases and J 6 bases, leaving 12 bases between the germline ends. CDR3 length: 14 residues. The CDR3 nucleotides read TGTGCCAGCAGCTTAGCCCCGAGGGCATCCGAGCAGTACTTC. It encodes CASSLAPRASEQYF. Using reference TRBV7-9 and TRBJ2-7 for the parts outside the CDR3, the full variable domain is DTGVSQNPRHKITKRGQNVTFRCDPISEHNRLYWYRQTLGQGPEFLTYFQNEAQLEKSRLLSDRFSAERPKGSFSTLEIQRTEQGDSAMYLCASSLAPRASEQYFGPGTRLTVT.

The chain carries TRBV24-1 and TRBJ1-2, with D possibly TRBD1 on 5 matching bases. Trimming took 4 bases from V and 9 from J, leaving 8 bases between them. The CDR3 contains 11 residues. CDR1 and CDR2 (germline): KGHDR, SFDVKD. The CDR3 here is CATSEGLRYTF. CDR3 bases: TGTGCCACCAGTGAGGGGCTACGCTACACCTTC.

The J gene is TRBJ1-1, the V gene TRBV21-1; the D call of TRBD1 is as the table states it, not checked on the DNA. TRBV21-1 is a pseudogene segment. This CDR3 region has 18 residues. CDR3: CASSKSAGDRSKNTEAFF. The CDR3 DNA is TGTGCCAGCAGCAAATCGGCAGGGGACAGGTCTAAGAACACTGAAGCTTTCTTT.

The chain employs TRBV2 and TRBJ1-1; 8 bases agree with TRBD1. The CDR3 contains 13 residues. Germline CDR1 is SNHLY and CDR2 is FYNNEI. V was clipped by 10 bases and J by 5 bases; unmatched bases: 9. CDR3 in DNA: TGTGCCACCTCACAGGGGGTTGGAACTGAAGCTTTCTTT. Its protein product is CATSQGVGTEAFF. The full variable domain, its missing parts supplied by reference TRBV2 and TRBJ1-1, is EPEVTQTPSHQVTQMGQEVILRCVPISNHLYFYWYRQILGQKVEFLVSFYNNEISEKSEIFDDQFSVERPDGSNFTLKIRSTKLEDSAMYFCATSQGVGTEAFFGQGTRLTVV.

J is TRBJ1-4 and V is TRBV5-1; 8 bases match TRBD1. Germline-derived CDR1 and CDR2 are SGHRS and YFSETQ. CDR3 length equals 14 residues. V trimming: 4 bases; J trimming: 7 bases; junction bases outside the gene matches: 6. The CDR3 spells CASSVGTGSEKLFF. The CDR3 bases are TGCGCCAGCAGCGTCGGGACAGGATCTGAAAAACTGTTTTTT. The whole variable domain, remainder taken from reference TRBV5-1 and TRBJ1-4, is KAGVTQTPRYLIKTRGQQVTLSCSPISGHRSVSWYQQTPGQGLQFLFEYFSETQRNKGNFPGRFSGRQFSNSRSEMNVSTLELGDSALYLCASSVGTGSEKLFFGSGTQLSVL.

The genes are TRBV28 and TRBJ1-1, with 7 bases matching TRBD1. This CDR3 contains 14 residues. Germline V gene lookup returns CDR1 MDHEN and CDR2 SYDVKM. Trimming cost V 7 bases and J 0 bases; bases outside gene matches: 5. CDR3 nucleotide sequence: TGTGCCAGCAACCCGACAGGGTTGAACACTGAAGCTTTCTTT. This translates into CASNPTGLNTEAFF.

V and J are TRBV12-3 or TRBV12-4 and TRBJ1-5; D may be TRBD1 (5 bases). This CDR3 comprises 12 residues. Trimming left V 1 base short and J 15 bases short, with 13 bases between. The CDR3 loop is CASSLGAGRWHF. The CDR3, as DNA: TGTGCCAGCAGTTTAGGGGCAGGGCGGTGGCATTTT.

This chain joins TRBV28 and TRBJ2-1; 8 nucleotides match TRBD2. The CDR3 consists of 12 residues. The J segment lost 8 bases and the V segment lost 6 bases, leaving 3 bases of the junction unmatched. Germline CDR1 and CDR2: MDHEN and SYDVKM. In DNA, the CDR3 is TGTGCCAGCAGCCTACTAGCGGATGAGCAGTTCTTC. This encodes CASSLLADEQFF.